These T cell receptor beta chains were read from a single sample in a study of blood T cell repertoires in COVID-19. Only in-frame clones appear in the TCRdb table, and some are missing; sequencing was by immunoSEQ multiplex PCR. The sample carries around 97,000 clones, approximately 82% recorded once. The source material was peripheral blood. These receptor sequences come from a man aged 65 to 85 with acute or convalescent COVID-19. The CDR3 runs from the conserved cysteine through the conserved F or W. A D gene is named only where the DNA matches it firmly. Expanded clones get a size class; other rows say once, few or many, or leave the size out.

V	J	size	D	length	CDR3	DNA
TRBV4-2	TRBJ1-1	.	TRBD1	13	CASSQGDREGAFF	TGTGCCAGCAGCCAAGGGGACAGGGAGGGAGCTTTCTTT
TRBV10-3	TRBJ2-5	.	.	13	CAISESGIGAQYF	TGTGCCATCAGTGAGTCCGGCATCGGGGCCCAGTACTTC
TRBV10-2	TRBJ1-4	.	.	15	CASSEVHATNEKLFF	TGCGCCAGCAGTGAGGTTCATGCAACTAATGAAAAACTGTTTTTT
TRBV7-9	TRBJ1-2	few	.	14	CASSLAGQHYGYTF	TGTGCCAGCAGCTTAGCGGGACAACACTATGGCTACACCTTC
TRBV6-5	TRBJ1-2	.	.	15	CASSYLPSTDYGYTF	TGTGCCAGCAGTTACTTGCCTTCGACAGACTATGGCTACACCTTC
TRBV28	TRBJ1-1	.	.	13	CASSPPAGSVAFF	TGTGCCAGCAGTCCCCCGGCAGGTAGCGTAGCTTTCTTT
TRBV29-1	TRBJ2-5	.	TRBD1	13	CSTKLTGSETQYF	TGCAGCACTAAACTGACAGGGTCAGAGACCCAGTACTTC
TRBV27	TRBJ2-6	.	TRBD1	21	CASSLTSPEGATSSGANVLTF	TGTGCCAGCAGTTTAACTTCCCCTGAGGGGGCAACGAGCTCTGGGGCCAACGTCCTGACTTTC
TRBV7-8	TRBJ1-5	once	TRBD1	14	CASSVRDSNQPQHF	TGTGCCAGCAGCGTCCGGGACAGTAATCAGCCCCAGCATTTT
TRBV7-9	TRBJ2-5	.	TRBD2	16	CANVLTLRGAEETQYF	TGTGCAAACGTACTAACTCTGCGGGGGGCAGAAGAGACCCAGTACTTC